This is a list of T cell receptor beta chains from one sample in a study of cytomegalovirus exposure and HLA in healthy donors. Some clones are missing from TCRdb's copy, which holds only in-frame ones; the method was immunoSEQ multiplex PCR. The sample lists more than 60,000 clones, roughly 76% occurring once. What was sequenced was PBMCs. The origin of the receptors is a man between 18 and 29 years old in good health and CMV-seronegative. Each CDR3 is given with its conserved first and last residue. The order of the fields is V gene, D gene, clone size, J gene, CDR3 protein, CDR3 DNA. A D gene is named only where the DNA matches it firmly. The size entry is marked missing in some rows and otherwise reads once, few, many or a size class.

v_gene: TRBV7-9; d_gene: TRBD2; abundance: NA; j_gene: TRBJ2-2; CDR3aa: CASSWSSGNTGELFF; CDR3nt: TGTGCCAGCAGCTGGTCTAGCGGGAACACCGGGGAGCTGTTTTTT
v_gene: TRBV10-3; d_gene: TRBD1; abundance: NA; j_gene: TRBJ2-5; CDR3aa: CAIGTGTLGTQETQYF; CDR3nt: TGTGCCATCGGGACAGGGACCCTCGGGACTCAAGAGACCCAGTACTTC
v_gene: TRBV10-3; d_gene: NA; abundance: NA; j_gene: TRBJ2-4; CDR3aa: CAISPGNIQYF; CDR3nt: TGTGCCATCAGTCCAGGAAACATTCAGTACTTC
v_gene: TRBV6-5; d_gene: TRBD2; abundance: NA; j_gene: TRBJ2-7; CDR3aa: CASRILAGGAEQYF; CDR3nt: TGTGCCAGCAGAATTCTAGCGGGGGGGGCCGAGCAGTACTTC
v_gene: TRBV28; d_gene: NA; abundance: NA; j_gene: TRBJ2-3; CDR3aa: CASSLARPGFTDTQYF; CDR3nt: TGTGCCAGCAGTTTAGCCAGGCCGGGGTTCACAGATACGCAGTATTTT
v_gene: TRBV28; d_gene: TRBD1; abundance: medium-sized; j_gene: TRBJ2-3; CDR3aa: CASSLGTEYTDTQYF; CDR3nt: TGTGCCAGCAGTCTCGGGACAGAATACACAGATACGCAGTATTTT
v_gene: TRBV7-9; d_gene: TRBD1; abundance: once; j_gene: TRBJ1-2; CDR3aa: CASSLQGDYGYTF; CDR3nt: TGTGCCAGCAGCCTCCAGGGGGACTATGGCTACACCTTC
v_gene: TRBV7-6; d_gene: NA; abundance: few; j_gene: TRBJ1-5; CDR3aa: CASSLTTGSNQPQHF; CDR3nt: TGTGCCAGCAGCTTAACTACAGGTAGCAATCAGCCCCAGCATTTT
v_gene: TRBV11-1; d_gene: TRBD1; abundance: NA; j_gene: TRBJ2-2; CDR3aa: CASSLYSGGTGELFF; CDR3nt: TGTGCCAGCAGCTTATACTCAGGGGGCACCGGGGAGCTGTTTTTT
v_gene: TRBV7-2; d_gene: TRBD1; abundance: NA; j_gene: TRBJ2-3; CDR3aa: CASSPTGGRDTQYF; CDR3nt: TGTGCCAGCAGCCCGACAGGGGGCCGTGATACGCAGTATTTT
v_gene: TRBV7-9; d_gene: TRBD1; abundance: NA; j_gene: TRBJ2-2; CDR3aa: CASSTSRDRGTGELFF; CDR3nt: TGTGCCAGCAGCACCTCCCGGGACAGGGGCACCGGGGAGCTGTTTTTT
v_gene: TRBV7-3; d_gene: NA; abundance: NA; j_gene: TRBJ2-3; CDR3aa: CASSLDLPTDTQYF; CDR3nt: TGTGCCAGCAGCCTGGACTTACCAACAGATACGCAGTATTTT
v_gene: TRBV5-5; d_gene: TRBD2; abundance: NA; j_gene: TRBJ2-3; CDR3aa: CASSWRDVAGAMGTDTQYF; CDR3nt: TGTGCCAGCAGCTGGAGGGATGTAGCGGGGGCCATGGGCACAGATACGCAGTATTTT
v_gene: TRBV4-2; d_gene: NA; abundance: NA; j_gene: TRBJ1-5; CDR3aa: CASSQDMRAGGQPQHF; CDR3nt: TGTGCCAGCAGCCAAGATATGCGTGCGGGAGGGCAGCCCCAGCATTTT
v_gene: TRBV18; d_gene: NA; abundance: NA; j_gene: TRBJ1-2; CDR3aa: CASSPRAGNYGYTF; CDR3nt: TGTGCCAGCTCACCACGGGCGGGGAACTATGGCTACACCTTC
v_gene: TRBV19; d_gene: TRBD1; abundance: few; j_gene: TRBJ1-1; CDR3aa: CASSLSDRGFEAFF; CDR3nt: TGTGCCAGTAGTTTGTCGGACAGGGGTTTTGAAGCTTTCTTT
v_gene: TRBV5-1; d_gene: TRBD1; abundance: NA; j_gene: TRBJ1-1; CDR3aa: CASSWGQLNTEAFF; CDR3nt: TGCGCCAGCAGCTGGGGACAGCTGAACACTGAAGCTTTCTTT
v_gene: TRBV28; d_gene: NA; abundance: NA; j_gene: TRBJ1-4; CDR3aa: CAALSGGSTNEKLFF; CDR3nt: TGTGCCGCCCTAAGTGGAGGGTCAACTAATGAAAAACTGTTTTTT
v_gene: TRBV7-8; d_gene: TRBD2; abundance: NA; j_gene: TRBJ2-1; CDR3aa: CASSLYTSGGAGQFF; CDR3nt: TGTGCCAGCAGCTTATATACTAGCGGGGGGGCAGGACAGTTCTTC
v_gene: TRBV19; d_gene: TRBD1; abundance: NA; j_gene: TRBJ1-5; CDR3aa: CASSIRGQGGQPQHF; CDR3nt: TGTGCCAGTAGTATCCGCGGACAGGGAGGCCAGCCCCAGCATTTT
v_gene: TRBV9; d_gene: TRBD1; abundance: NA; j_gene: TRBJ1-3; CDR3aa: CASSSQLGQADTIYF; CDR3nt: TGTGCCAGCAGCTCTCAGCTGGGACAGGCAGACACCATATATTTT
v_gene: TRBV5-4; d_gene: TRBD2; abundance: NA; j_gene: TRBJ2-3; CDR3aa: CASSLALAETDTQYF; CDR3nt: TGTGCCAGCAGCTTGGCTCTAGCGGAGACAGATACGCAGTATTTT
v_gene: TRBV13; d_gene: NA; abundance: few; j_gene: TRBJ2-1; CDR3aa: CASSNGRGAGVNNEQFF; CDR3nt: TGTGCCAGCAGTAATGGTCGGGGGGCAGGAGTAAATAATGAGCAGTTCTTC
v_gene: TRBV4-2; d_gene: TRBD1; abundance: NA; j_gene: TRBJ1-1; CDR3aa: CASSHNTGGTEAFF; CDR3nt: TGTGCCAGCAGCCACAATACAGGGGGCACTGAAGCTTTCTTT
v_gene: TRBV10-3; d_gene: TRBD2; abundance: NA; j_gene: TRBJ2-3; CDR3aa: CAISGAGGNTDTQYF; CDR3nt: TGTGCCATCAGTGGGGCGGGGGGTAACACAGATACGCAGTATTTT
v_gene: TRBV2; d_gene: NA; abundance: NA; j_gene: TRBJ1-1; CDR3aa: CASSEVPGPMNTEAFF; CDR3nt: TGTGCCAGCAGTGAGGTCCCAGGGCCGATGAACACTGAAGCTTTCTTT
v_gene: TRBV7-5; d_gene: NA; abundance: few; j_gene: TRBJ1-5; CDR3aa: CARTTSGGNQPQHF; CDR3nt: TGTGCCAGAACCACGAGTGGGGGGAATCAGCCCCAGCATTTT
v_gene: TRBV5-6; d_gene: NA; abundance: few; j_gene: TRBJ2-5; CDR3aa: CASSSIPQGGETQYF; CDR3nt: TGTGCCAGCAGCTCTATACCACAGGGTGGGGAGACCCAGTACTTC
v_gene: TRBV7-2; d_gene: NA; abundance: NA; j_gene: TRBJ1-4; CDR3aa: CASSFPSNEKLFF; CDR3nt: TGTGCCAGCAGCTTCCCATCTAATGAAAAACTGTTTTTT
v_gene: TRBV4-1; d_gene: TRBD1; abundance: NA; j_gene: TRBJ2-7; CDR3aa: CASSQVSTGGYEQYF; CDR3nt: TGCGCCAGCAGCCAAGTTTCGACAGGGGGCTACGAGCAGTACTTC
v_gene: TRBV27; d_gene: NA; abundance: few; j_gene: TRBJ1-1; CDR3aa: CASSPYPSGVTEAFF; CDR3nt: TGTGCCAGCAGCCCTTATCCCTCAGGGGTCACTGAAGCTTTCTTT
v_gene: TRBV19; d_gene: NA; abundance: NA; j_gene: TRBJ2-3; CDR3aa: CASRESTDTQYF; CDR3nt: TGTGCCAGCCGGGAAAGCACAGATACGCAGTATTTT
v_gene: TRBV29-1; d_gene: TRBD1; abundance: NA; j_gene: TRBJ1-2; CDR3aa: CSVEDGQGNYGYTF; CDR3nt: TGCAGCGTTGAAGATGGACAGGGGAACTATGGCTACACCTTC